Shown below are 18 T cell receptor beta chains from a single sample sequenced in a study of T cells in localized non-small cell lung cancer. Some clones are missing from TCRdb's copy, which holds only in-frame ones; the method was immunoSEQ multiplex PCR. Of about 130,000 clones listed, roughly nine tenths are singletons. Sequenced here: peripheral blood, sampled before any cancer treatment. Every receptor here comes from a female donor over 55 with stage I lung adenocarcinoma.

CDR3 coding DNA: TGTGCCAGCTCACCAGTAGAGGGTCTAACGGCTGGGGCCAACGTCCTGACTTTC. This sequence encodes CASSPVEGLTAGANVLTF. The chain employs TRBV18 and TRBJ2-6, with a weak D call TRBD2 (5 bases). The CDR3 extends over 18 amino acids. The V end lost 2 bases, the J end lost 2 bases, and 16 bases lay between the germline ends. Germline V gives CDR1 KGHSH, CDR2 LQKENI.

This chain uses TRBV29-1 with TRBJ2-4; the D gene is possibly TRBD2 (6 bases). Germline-derived CDR1 and CDR2 are SQVTM and ANQGSEA. The CDR3 runs to 12 residues. Trimming removed 7 bases at V and 9 bases at J, with 16 bases between. The CDR3 DNA reads as TGCAGCGCCGCGGACTCAGCGGGCATTCAGTACTTC. Translated: CSAADSAGIQYF.

This CDR3 reads CASSLPGTAKLFF. CDR3 bases: TGCGCCAGCAGCTTGCCAGGGACAGCAAAACTGTTTTTT. The rearrangement joins TRBV5-1 to TRBJ1-4; 7 bases are shared with TRBD1. This CDR3 has 13 amino acids. The ends lost 1 base at V and 10 bases at J; junction bases unmatched: 4. From germline, CDR1 is SGHRS and CDR2 YFSETQ.

The V gene is TRBV11-3, the J gene TRBJ2-5; D is possibly TRBD1 or TRBD2 (5 bases each). The V gene lost 5 bases and the J gene lost 5 bases, with 12 bases spanning the gap. Per germline, CDR1 SGHNT and CDR2 YENEEA. The CDR3 spans 13 residues. The CDR3 DNA is TGTGCCAGCAGCCAGGGCCGCGGGGAGACCCAGTACTTC. Translation gives CASSQGRGETQYF.

This chain joins TRBV4-2 and TRBJ1-2, with a weak D call TRBD1 (5 bases). The CDR3 spans 14 residues. Trimming stripped 2 bases from V and 1 base from J, with 8 bases between. CDR1 is LGHNA and CDR2 is YNFKEQ in the germline V gene. The CDR3 spells CASSQPDSNYGYTF. The CDR3 DNA reads TGTGCCAGCAGCCAACCCGACAGTAACTATGGCTACACCTTC.

The rearrangement joins TRBV18 to TRBJ2-5; 11 bases line up with TRBD2. This CDR3 region has 16 residues. Germline loops: CDR1 KGHSH, CDR2 LQKENI. V lost 4 bases and J lost 2; bases outside the gene matches: 6. For the CDR3, the DNA is TGTGCCAGCTCACAGCCGGGACTAGCGGAACAAGAGACCCAGTACTTC. Translating it yields CASSQPGLAEQETQYF.

This chain connects TRBV10-3 to TRBJ2-7; TRBD2 is a possible D gene (6 bases). Trimming stripped 3 bases from V and 7 bases from J, with 19 bases between. This CDR3 spans 15 amino acids. Germline V gene lookup returns CDR1 ENHRY and CDR2 SYGVKD. CDR3 coding DNA: TGTGCCATCAGTGATCAGGACGAGGGCGGGGTTGAGCAGTACTTC. It yields the protein CAISDQDEGGVEQYF.

J is TRBJ1-5 and V is TRBV28; 8 bases agree with TRBD1. V was pared by 5 bases and J by 4 bases, with 7 bases of the junction left unmatched. The CDR3 totals 15 residues. The V gene's germline CDR1 is MDHEN and CDR2 SYDVKM. The CDR3, as DNA: TGTGCCAGCAGTCTCACAGGGGGGGGGAATCAGCCCCAGCATTTT. This codes for CASSLTGGGNQPQHF.

The chain links TRBV10-3 to TRBJ1-1, with 8 bases lining up with TRBD1. V shed 8 bases and J 8 bases; nucleotides not matched to a gene: 10. Germline V lookup: CDR1 ENHRY, CDR2 SYGVKD. The CDR3 contains 13 residues. The CDR3 DNA is TGTGCCATCGCCTCTCAGGGGGCAATAGAAGCTTTCTTT. This gives the protein CAIASQGAIEAFF.

V usage is TRBV28 and J usage is TRBJ1-2, with D unclear. The CDR3 is 14 residues long. Deletions cut 2 bases from V and 5 bases from J, with 12 bases between. Germline V lookup: CDR1 MDHEN, CDR2 SYDVKM. The CDR3 spells CASSLIGSVYGYTF. The DNA of the CDR3 is TGTGCCAGCAGTTTAATAGGTTCGGTTTATGGCTACACCTTC.

In this sample, this clone turned up once. V usage is TRBV27 and J usage is TRBJ1-1; no clear D. CDR1 and CDR2 (germline): MNHEY, SMNVEV (reference sequence). V dropped 2 bases and J dropped 1 base, with 8 bases sitting between them. This CDR3 comprises 14 residues. The CDR3 DNA is TGTGCCAGCAGTTTAGGACCCGCGAACACTGAAGCTTTCTTT. As protein: CASSLGPANTEAFF.

The chain links TRBV6-6 to TRBJ1-1; 9 nucleotides line up with TRBD1. The CDR3 has 14 residues. The germline gives CDR1 MNHNY, CDR2 SVGAGI (reference sequence). V dropped 6 bases and J dropped 4; count of bases not matched to a gene: 6. The CDR3, as DNA: TGTGCCAGCAGCCGTACAGGGGGCGGCACTGAAGCTTTCTTT. Residues: CASSRTGGGTEAFF.

CDR3: CASSVEGLAGAYEQYF. In DNA, the CDR3 is TGTGCCAGCAGCGTAGAAGGACTAGCGGGAGCCTACGAGCAGTACTTC. The V call is TRBV9, the J call TRBJ2-7, with TRBD2 identical over 13 bases. CDR3 length: 16 amino acids. V trimming: 0 bases; J trimming: 2 bases; junction bases outside the gene matches: 2. Germline values: CDR1 SGDLS, CDR2 YYNGEE.

This rearrangement joins TRBV10-1 to TRBJ2-3, with unresolved D. The CDR3 spans 13 residues. The germline V gene encodes CDR1 WNHNN and CDR2 SYGVQD (reference sequence). Trimming pared 0 bases from V and 6 bases from J, leaving 7 bases between. The DNA for the CDR3 is TGCGCCAGCAGTGAGTCGGCGCCCGATACGCAGTATTTT. It yields the protein CASSESAPDTQYF.

The rearrangement links TRBV5-6 to TRBJ2-1, with D perhaps given as TRBD1 or TRBD2 (5 bases each). V lost 1 base, J lost 8 bases, and 10 bases lay in between. Germline values: CDR1 SGHDT, CDR2 YYEEEE. The CDR3 consists of 13 residues. In nucleotides, the CDR3 is TGTGCCAGCAGCTTGATGGGGGTGGATGAGCAGTTCTTC. This sequence encodes CASSLMGVDEQFF.

This clone was counted a single time. The genes are TRBV10-2 and TRBJ1-1; D is uncertain. CDR1 and CDR2 from the germline V gene are WSHSY and SAAADI. The CDR3 is 12 amino acids. The V end lost 4 bases, the J end lost 11 bases, and 14 bases lay between the germline ends. The CDR3 bases are TGCGCCAGCAGTGTGGGTCACCGTGACGCTTTCTTT. Translating it yields CASSVGHRDAFF.

The J gene is TRBJ1-2, the V gene TRBV9, with TRBD1 matching 8 bases. Germline V lookup: CDR1 SGDLS, CDR2 YYNGEE. The CDR3 has 15 residues. Trimming took 0 bases from V and 7 from J; bases not matched to a gene: 8. The CDR3 loop is CASSVDWTGKGGYTF. The DNA of the CDR3 is TGTGCCAGCAGCGTAGACTGGACAGGGAAGGGTGGCTACACCTTC.

This sequence joins TRBV29-1 and TRBJ2-7, with TRBD1 matching 7 bases. The CDR3 has 12 residues. The germline V gene has CDR1 SQVTM and CDR2 ANQGSEA. V lost 5 bases to trimming and J lost 3 bases; unmatched junction nucleotides: 4. CDR3 residues: CSVTGQYYEQYF. CDR3 DNA sequence: TGCAGCGTTACGGGACAGTACTACGAGCAGTACTTC.